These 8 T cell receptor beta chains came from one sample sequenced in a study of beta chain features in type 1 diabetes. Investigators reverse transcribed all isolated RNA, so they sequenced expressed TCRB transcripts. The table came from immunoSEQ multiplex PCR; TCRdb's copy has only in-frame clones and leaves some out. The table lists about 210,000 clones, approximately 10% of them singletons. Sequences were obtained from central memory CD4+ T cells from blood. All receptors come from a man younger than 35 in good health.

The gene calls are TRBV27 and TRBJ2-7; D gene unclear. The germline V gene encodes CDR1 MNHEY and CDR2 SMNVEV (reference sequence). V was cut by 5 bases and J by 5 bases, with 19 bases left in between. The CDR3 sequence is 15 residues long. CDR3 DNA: TGTGCCAGCAGTCCCGTTGAGTTCATGGTCGACGAGCAGTACTTC. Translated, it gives CASSPVEFMVDEQYF.

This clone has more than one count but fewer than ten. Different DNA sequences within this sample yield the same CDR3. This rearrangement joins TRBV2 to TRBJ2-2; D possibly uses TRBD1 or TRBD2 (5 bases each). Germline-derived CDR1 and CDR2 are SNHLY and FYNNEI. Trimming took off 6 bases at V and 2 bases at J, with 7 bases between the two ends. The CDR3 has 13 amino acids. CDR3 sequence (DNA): TGTGCCAGCAGGGGGGAAAACACCGGGGAGCTGTTTTTT. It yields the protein CASRGENTGELFF.

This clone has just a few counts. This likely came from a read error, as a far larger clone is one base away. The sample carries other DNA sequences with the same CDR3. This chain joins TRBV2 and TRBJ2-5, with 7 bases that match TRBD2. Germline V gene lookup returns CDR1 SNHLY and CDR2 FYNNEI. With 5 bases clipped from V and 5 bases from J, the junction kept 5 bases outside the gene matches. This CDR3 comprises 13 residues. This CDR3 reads CASSPHSGETQYF. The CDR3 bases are TGTGCCAGCAGTCCGCATAGCGGGGAGACCCAGTACTTC. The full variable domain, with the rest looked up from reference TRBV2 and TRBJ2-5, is EPEVTQTPSHQVTQMGQEVILRCVPISNHLYFYWYRQILGQKVEFLVSFYNNEISEKSEIFDDQFSVERPDGSNFTLKIRSTKLEDSAMYFCASSPHSGETQYFGPGTRLLVL.

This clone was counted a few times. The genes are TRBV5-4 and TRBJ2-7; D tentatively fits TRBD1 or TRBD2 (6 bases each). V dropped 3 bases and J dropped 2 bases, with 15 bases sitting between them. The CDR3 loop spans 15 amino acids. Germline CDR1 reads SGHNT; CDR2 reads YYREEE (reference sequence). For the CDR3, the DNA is TGTGCCAGCAGCTGGAGGGCAGGGGCTACCTACGAGCAGTACTTC. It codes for CASSWRAGATYEQYF.

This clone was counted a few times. Written as DNA, the CDR3 is TGTGCCAGCAGCTTAGACAGGGTGCGCTACGAGCAGTACTTC. This sequence encodes CASSLDRVRYEQYF. The gene calls are TRBV7-2 and TRBJ2-7, with D tentatively TRBD1 (6 bases). Trimming stripped 1 base from V and 3 bases from J, with 10 bases between. CDR3 length: 14 amino acids. Per the germline V gene, CDR1 is SGHTA and CDR2 is FQGNSA.

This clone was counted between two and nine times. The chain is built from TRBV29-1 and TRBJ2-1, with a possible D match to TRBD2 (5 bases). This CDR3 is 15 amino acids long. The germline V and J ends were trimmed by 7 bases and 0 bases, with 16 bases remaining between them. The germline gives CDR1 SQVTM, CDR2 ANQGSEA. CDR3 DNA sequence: TGCAGCGGGCGTCCTGCAGCGGACTCCTACAATGAGCAGTTCTTC. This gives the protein CSGRPAADSYNEQFF.

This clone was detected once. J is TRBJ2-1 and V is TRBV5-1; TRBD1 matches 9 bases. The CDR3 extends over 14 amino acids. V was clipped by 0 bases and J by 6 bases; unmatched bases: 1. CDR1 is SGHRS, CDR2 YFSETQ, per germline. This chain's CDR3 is CASSLATGGNEQFF. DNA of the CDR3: TGCGCCAGCAGCTTGGCGACAGGGGGCAATGAGCAGTTCTTC.

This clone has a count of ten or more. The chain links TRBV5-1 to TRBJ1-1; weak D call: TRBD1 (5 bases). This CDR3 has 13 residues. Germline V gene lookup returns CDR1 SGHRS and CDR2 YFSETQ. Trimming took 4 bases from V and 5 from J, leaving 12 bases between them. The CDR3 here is CASSPPDSTEAFF. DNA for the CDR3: TGCGCCAGCAGCCCCCCCGACAGTACTGAAGCTTTCTTT.